This T cell receptor beta chain is drawn from a study of CD8 T cells in Susac syndrome. Those who served as multiple sclerosis controls were treatment-naive patients with stable or active relapsing-remitting disease. The CD8+ and CD4+ T cells were isolated magnetically using a negative isolation approach, whereas the TEMRA cells were enriched by FACS. V was pared by 2 bases and J by 1 base, with 15 bases between. CDR3 length: 16 residues. As concerns this clonotype: Antigen unknown.

An input of about 0.5 to 1 ug of RNA was subjected to reverse transcription using random hexamers. MiXCR, run by TCRdb on the immunoSEQ multiplex PCR reads, gives a single entry per CDR3 protein. The sample gives 70,000 or so distinct CDR3 sequences, 85% to 95% of which show up once; under 0.6% is in the top ten. General study results and limits: Only a relatively small number of individuals were included in the TCR sequencing and HLA analysis.

This TCR was recovered from a human donor with multiple sclerosis. The material sequenced was CD8+ T cells from PBMCs. The chain is built from TRBV12-3 or TRBV12-4 and TRBJ2-7; TRBD1 or TRBD2 may be the D gene (6 bases each). CDR3 in amino acids: CASSLRRGAASYEQYF. Here the CDR3 DNA reads TGTGCCAGCAGTTTACGTAGGGGGGCTGCGTCCTACGAGCAGTACTTC.